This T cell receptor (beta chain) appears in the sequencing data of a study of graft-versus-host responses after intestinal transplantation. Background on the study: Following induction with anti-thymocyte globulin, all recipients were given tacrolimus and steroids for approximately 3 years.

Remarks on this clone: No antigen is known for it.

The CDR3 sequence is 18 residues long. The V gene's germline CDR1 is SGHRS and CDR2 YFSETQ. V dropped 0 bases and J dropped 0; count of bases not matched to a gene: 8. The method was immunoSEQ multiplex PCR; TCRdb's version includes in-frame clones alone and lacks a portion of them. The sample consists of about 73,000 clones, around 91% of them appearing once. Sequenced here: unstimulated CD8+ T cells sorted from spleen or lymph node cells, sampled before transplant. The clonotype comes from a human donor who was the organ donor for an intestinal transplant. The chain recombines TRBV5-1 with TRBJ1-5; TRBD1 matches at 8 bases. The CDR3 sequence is CASSLGPRGRGSNQPQHF. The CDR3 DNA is TGCGCCAGCAGCTTGGGGCCCAGGGGGCGCGGTAGCAATCAGCCCCAGCATTTT.